The subject of this entry is one T cell receptor beta chain. This clonotype was seen a handful of times. Its antigen has not been determined. Base qualities are not provided; no much larger clone lies one nucleotide away. Sequenced using an Illumina HiSeq 2500. TCR beta libraries were prepared by quantitative 5'-RACE with molecular barcodes. The authors' analysis ran thus. To identify disease-linked TCR variants, a new computational method was used, one built on a probabilistic model of VDJ rearrangement. TCRdb redid the processing of the public reads, applying fastp at Q25 and MiXCR, and retained in-frame beta chains. Every distinct CDR3 protein forms one entry, paired with its most common genes and DNA. TCRdb, not the original authors, processed these V and J calls. In all, the sample holds 380,000 or so distinct CDR3 sequences, and 20% of those were seen once. About an eighth of the sample goes to the ten largest clones.

This record comes from a study of CD8 T cells in ankylosing spondylitis (dated by TCRdb to about 2017). With regard to the full study: To find TCR variants linked to disease, the study profiled T cell receptor beta repertoires in ankylosing spondylitis patients and healthy donors. Peripheral blood was sampled, and synovial fluid was additionally collected from ankylosing spondylitis patients. In total, the full study cohort was made up of approximately 99 healthy donors and 25 ankylosing spondylitis patients.

From the cysteine through the phenylalanine, the CDR3 covers 16 amino acids. Only the CDR3 DNA stays, 48 bases, in frame from base 1. Based on the germline V gene (reference sequence), the CDR1 and CDR2 sequences are SEHNR and FQNEAQ. V and J lose 5 bases and 5 bases, and a span of 19 bases separates them. The paper's findings and limits, for the study overall: The disease-linked clones were reported to be significantly enriched in matched synovial fluid samples from ankylosing spondylitis patients. A TCR beta motif of several highly homologous amino acid variants appeared characteristic of blood from ankylosing spondylitis patients. Some of the motif variants had been reported before in the synovial fluid and blood of reactive arthritis patients, a finding that suggests common disease-initiation mechanisms. In peripheral blood, the disease-linked clones were found at relatively low frequencies and had a CD8+ phenotype.

The chain is assembled from TRBV7-9 and TRBJ2-1; a tentative D match to TRBD1 spans 5 bases. This TCR was recovered from a male donor with ankylosing spondylitis or in good health (not recorded which). Sequencing input: blood, either unsorted or a sorted T cell fraction (not recorded which). The base sequence is TGTGCCAGCAGCGGCTCCGGACAAGAACTTAACAATGAGCAGTTCTTC. Translation gives CASSGSGQELNNEQFF.